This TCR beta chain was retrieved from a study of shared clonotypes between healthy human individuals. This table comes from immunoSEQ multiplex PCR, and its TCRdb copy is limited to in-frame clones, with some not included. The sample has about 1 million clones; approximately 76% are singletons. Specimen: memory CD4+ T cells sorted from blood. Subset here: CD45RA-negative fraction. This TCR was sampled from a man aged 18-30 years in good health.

The CDR3 loop reads CASSWGGLGSTDTQYF. CDR3 nucleotide sequence: TGTGCCAGCAGCTGGGGGGGACTAGGGAGCACAGATACGCAGTATTTT. The J gene is TRBJ2-3, the V gene TRBV7-8, with TRBD2 matching over 8 bases. V lost 4 bases to trimming and J lost 0 bases; unmatched junction nucleotides: 6. The CDR3 is 16 residues long. Looked up from germline, CDR1 is SGHVS and CDR2 is FQNEAQ.